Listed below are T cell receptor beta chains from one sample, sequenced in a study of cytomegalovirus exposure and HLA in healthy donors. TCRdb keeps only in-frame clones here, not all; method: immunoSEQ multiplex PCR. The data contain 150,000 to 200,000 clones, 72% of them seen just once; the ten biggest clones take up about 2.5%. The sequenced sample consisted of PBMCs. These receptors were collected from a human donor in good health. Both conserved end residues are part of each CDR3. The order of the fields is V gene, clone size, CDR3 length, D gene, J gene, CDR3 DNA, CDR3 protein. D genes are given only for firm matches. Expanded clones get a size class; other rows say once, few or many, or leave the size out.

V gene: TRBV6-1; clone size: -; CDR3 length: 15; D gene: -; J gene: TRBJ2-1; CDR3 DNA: TGTGCCAGCAGTGACCAGGGAGGACTCCCCAATGAGCAGTTCTTC; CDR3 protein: CASSDQGGLPNEQFF
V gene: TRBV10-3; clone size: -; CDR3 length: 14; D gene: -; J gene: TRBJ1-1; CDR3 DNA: TGTGCCATCAGTGTGGGGCGGGAAAACACTGAAGCTTTCTTT; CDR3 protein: CAISVGRENTEAFF
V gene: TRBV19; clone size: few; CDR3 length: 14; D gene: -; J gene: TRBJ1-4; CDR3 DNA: TGTGCCAGTAGTCTCCTTGCAACTAATGAAAAACTGTTTTTT; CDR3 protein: CASSLLATNEKLFF
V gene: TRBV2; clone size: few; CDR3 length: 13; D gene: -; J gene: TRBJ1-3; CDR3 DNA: TGTGCCAGCAGGGCCCGGGGTGGAAACACCATATATTTT; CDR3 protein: CASRARGGNTIYF
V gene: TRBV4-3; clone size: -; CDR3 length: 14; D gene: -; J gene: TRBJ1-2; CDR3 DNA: TGCGCCAGCAGCCAAGATCCGGGCGGGGATGGCTACACCTTC; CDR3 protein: CASSQDPGGDGYTF
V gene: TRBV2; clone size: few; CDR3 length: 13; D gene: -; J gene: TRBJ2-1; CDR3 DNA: TGTGCCAGCAGTGCCGGACAGTCGAATGAGCAGTTCTTC; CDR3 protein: CASSAGQSNEQFF
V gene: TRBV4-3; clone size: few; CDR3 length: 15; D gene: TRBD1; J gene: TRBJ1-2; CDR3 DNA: TGCGCCAGCAGCCAGGACCTTGACAGGGGGCGCGGCTACACCTTC; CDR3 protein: CASSQDLDRGRGYTF
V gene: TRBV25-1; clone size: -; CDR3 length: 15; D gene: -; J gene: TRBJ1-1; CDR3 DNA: TGTGCCAGCAGTGACCACAGGGCCCAGAACACTGAAGCTTTCTTT; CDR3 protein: CASSDHRAQNTEAFF
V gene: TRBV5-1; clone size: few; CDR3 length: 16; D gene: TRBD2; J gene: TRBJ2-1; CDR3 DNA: TGCGCCAGCAGCTTGGTTGCGGGGGACTCCTACAATGAGCAGTTCTTC; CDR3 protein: CASSLVAGDSYNEQFF
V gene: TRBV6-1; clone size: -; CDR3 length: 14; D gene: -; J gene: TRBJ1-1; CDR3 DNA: TGTGCCAGCAGTGGCAGGGTCATGAACACTGAAGCTTTCTTT; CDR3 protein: CASSGRVMNTEAFF
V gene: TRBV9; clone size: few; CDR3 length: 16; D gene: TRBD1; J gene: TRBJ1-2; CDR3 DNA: TGTGCCAGCAGCGTAAGCTCGGGCAGGGGGGACTATGGCTACACCTTC; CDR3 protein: CASSVSSGRGDYGYTF